These T cell receptor beta chains were read from a single sample in a study of response to subunit inactivated influenza vaccine. TCRdb independently ran MiXCR on the RT-PCR reads; one entry per CDR3 protein. The sample contains 300,000 to 350,000 distinct CDR3 sequences, roughly 22% of which appear only once. Sequenced here: PBMCs from blood, sampled around 22 months after vaccination. The receptor set was obtained from a man between 50 and 75 years old who received an inactivated influenza vaccine. CDR3s include the opening cysteine and the closing phenylalanine or tryptophan. Fields, in order: clone size, J gene, D gene, CDR3 length, V gene, CDR3 DNA, CDR3 protein. The D gene is left open where the match is weak. Clone size is stated in some rows and not others, as once, few, many or a class when expanded.

NA | TRBJ2-1 | TRBD2 | 15 | TRBV5-1 | TGCGCCAGCAGCCCGGGACTAGCGAACTACAATGAGCAGTTCTTC | CASSPGLANYNEQFF
few | TRBJ1-5 | NA | 14 | TRBV30 | TGTGCCTGGACTACCGGGACCGTCAATCAGCCCCAGCATTTT | CAWTTGTVNQPQHF
few | TRBJ2-3 | NA | 14 | TRBV7-2 | TGTGCCAGCAGCCCGTTTGCCAGCACAGATACGCAGTATTTT | CASSPFASTDTQYF
few | TRBJ2-1 | NA | 13 | TRBV4-3 | TGCGCCAGCAGCCAAGACCAATACAATGAGCAGTTCTTC | CASSQDQYNEQFF
many | TRBJ1-1 | NA | 17 | TRBV11-3 | TGTGCCAGTAGCCCCCGTACACCGGGGGGGATGAACACTGAAGCTTTCTTT | CASSPRTPGGMNTEAFF
NA | TRBJ1-3 | NA | 17 | TRBV5-6 | TGTGCCAGCAGCCGCAGGGGAAGAAACTTGGCTGGAAACACCATATATTTT | CASSRRGRNLAGNTIYF
many | TRBJ1-2 | NA | 15 | TRBV7-8 | TGTGCCAGCAGCCCAAGGAGGGTAGTACCCTATGGCTACACCTTC | CASSPRRVVPYGYTF
few | TRBJ1-5 | NA | 15 | TRBV28 | TGTGCCAGCAGTTTATTTCCAGGCGGCAATCAGCCCCAGCATTTT | CASSLFPGGNQPQHF
few | TRBJ1-1 | TRBD1 | 13 | TRBV3-1 | TGTGCCAGCAGCCAAGATCCAGGGACAGGAGCTTTCTTT | CASSQDPGTGAFF
few | TRBJ1-1 | TRBD1 | 15 | TRBV19 | TGTGCCAGTAGACCGGGACAGAATTTGAACACTGAAGCTTTCTTT | CASRPGQNLNTEAFF
NA | TRBJ2-4 | NA | 15 | TRBV20-1 | TGCAGTGCTTCCCGGGGGACCCTAGCCAAAAACATTCAGTACTTC | CSASRGTLAKNIQYF
once | TRBJ1-2 | TRBD1 | 17 | TRBV11-2 | TGTGCCAGCAGCGACATAGTGGACAGGGGGAAGTGGTATGGCTACACCTTC | CASSDIVDRGKWYGYTF
few | TRBJ1-4 | NA | 14 | TRBV5-1 | TGCGCCAGCAGAACCGGGACACCTAATGAAAAACTGTTTTTT | CASRTGTPNEKLFF
many | TRBJ1-2 | NA | 15 | TRBV12-3/TRBV12-4 | TGTGCCAGCAGTGCCCCATGGGGGGGAGGCTATGGCTACACCTTC | CASSAPWGGGYGYTF
once | TRBJ2-1 | TRBD2 | 16 | TRBV7-2 | TGTGCCAGCAGCTTAGGCCCAGCGGGGGGGCAGGATGAGCAGTTCTTC | CASSLGPAGGQDEQFF
few | TRBJ2-3 | NA | 13 | TRBV5-1 | TGCGCCAGCAGCCCCCGGACTACAGATACGCAGTATTTT | CASSPRTTDTQYF
NA | TRBJ2-2 | NA | 14 | TRBV4-2 | TGTGCCAGCAGCCAAAGTGAACGCCCCGGGGAGCTGTTTTTT | CASSQSERPGELFF
NA | TRBJ2-7 | NA | 13 | TRBV7-3 | TGTGCCAGCAGCTTACAATCGGGGGCCGAGCAGTACTTC | CASSLQSGAEQYF
few | TRBJ2-7 | TRBD1 | 17 | TRBV27 | TGTGCCAGCAGTTTACGTCCCCAGGGGGTCAGCTCCTACGAGCAGTACTTC | CASSLRPQGVSSYEQYF
NA | TRBJ2-5 | NA | 14 | TRBV24-1 | TGTGCCACCAGTACGGGGGGCGGTTCAGGGACCCAGTACTTC | CATSTGGGSGTQYF
NA | TRBJ2-5 | TRBD1 | 14 | TRBV27 | TGTGCCAGCAGGGGACAGGGCAGGCGAGAGACCCAGTACTTC | CASRGQGRRETQYF
NA | TRBJ1-2 | NA | 14 | TRBV15 | TGTGCCACCAGCAGAGATCGGGCGCACAGTGGCTACACCTTC | CATSRDRAHSGYTF
few | TRBJ2-1 | NA | 15 | TRBV5-1 | TGCGCCAGCAGCTTGGGGATCCAGGTGATTAATGAGCAGTTCTTC | CASSLGIQVINEQFF
NA | TRBJ1-5 | NA | 14 | TRBV5-5 | TGTGCCAGCAGCTTGGATTGGAGCAATCAGCCCCAGCATTTT | CASSLDWSNQPQHF
NA | TRBJ2-7 | NA | 14 | TRBV5-1 | TGCGCCAGCAGCTTGGAGGCAGAGAACTACGAGCAGTACTTC | CASSLEAENYEQYF
NA | TRBJ1-4 | NA | 14 | TRBV20-1 | TGCAGTGCTAGGGCAGGTACTACTAATGAAAAACTGTTTTTT | CSARAGTTNEKLFF
few | TRBJ1-2 | NA | 13 | TRBV2 | TGTGCCAGCTCGACAGAGACTTACTATGGCTACACCTTC | CASSTETYYGYTF
NA | TRBJ2-3 | NA | 20 | TRBV28 | TGTGCCAGCAGTTTAGGCGCGCCGGGGGGCTTCTCGCGAGCGTCAGATACGCAGTATTTT | CASSLGAPGGFSRASDTQYF
NA | TRBJ1-1 | TRBD1 | 13 | TRBV5-5 | TGTGCCAGCAGACAGACAGGGACGGCTGAAGCTTTCTTT | CASRQTGTAEAFF
NA | TRBJ2-1 | NA | 15 | TRBV20-1 | TGCAGTGCTGCGCCCAGGACTACCTTATACAATGAGCAGTTCTTC | CSAAPRTTLYNEQFF